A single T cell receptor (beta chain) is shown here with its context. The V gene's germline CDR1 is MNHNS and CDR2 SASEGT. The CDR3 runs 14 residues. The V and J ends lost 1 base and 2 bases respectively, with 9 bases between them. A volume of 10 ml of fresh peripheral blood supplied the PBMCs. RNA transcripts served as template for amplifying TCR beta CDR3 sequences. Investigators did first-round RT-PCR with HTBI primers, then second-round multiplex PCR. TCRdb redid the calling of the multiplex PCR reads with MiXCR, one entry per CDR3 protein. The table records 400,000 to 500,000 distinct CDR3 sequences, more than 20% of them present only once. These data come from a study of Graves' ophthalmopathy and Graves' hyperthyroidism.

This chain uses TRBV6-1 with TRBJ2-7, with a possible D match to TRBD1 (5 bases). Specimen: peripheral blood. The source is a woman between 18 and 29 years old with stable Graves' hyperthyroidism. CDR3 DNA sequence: TGTGCCAGCAGTGAAGGCGGACAAGCCTACGAGCAGTACTTC. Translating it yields CASSEGGQAYEQYF.